This is a list of T cell receptor beta chains from one sample in a study of blood T cell repertoires in COVID-19. Produced via immunoSEQ multiplex PCR; TCRdb's table is partial and in-frame only. Here the sample spans about 160,000 clones, around 91% being singletons. Material: peripheral blood. Receptor source: a man aged 18-30 years with COVID-19, enrolled during active disease. Both conserved end residues are part of each CDR3. The D gene is left open where the match is weak. Some rows have no size entry. The others give once, few or many, or a class for an expanded clone.

length: 12
J: TRBJ2-1
size: NA
D: NA
V: TRBV2
DNA: TGTGCCAGCAGGTTGAGCGGAAATGAGCAGTTCTTC
CDR3: CASRLSGNEQFF

length: 14
J: TRBJ1-3
size: NA
D: NA
V: TRBV6-5
DNA: TGTGCCAGCAGACGTCGGGGGTCGGGAAACACCATATATTTT
CDR3: CASRRRGSGNTIYF

length: 18
J: TRBJ2-7
size: NA
D: TRBD1
V: TRBV4-1
DNA: TGCGCCAGCAGCCAACCCAGTGCCCTGACAGGGGCGTTGTACGAGCAGTACTTC
CDR3: CASSQPSALTGALYEQYF

length: 13
J: TRBJ2-3
size: once
D: NA
V: TRBV5-6
DNA: TGTGCCAGCAGCCCAGACCAGACCCGCCAGGGGTATTTT
CDR3: CASSPDQTRQGYF

length: 13
J: TRBJ2-7
size: NA
D: TRBD1
V: TRBV30
DNA: TGTGCCTGGATCCCGGACAGGGACTACGAGCAGTACTTC
CDR3: CAWIPDRDYEQYF

length: 16
J: TRBJ2-7
size: NA
D: TRBD1
V: TRBV11-2
DNA: TGTGCCAGCAGCTTAGGGGGGATACAGGGGGCGAGGGAGCAGTACTTC
CDR3: CASSLGGIQGAREQYF

length: 14
J: TRBJ2-1
size: NA
D: TRBD1
V: TRBV6-4
DNA: TGTGCCAGCAGTGCGGGACAGGGCTACAATGAGCAGTTCTTC
CDR3: CASSAGQGYNEQFF

length: 15
J: TRBJ1-1
size: NA
D: TRBD1
V: TRBV7-6
DNA: TGTGCCAGCAGCCCACAGGGGGCCTTAAACACTGAAGCTTTCTTT
CDR3: CASSPQGALNTEAFF

length: 14
J: TRBJ2-7
size: once
D: TRBD2
V: TRBV5-1
DNA: TGCGCCAGCAGCTTTGGAGGCGGGAGTTACGAGCAGTACTTC
CDR3: CASSFGGGSYEQYF

length: 14
J: TRBJ2-3
size: NA
D: TRBD2
V: TRBV13
DNA: TGTGCCAGCTATAGACTAGCGCCTATGGATACGCAGTATTTT
CDR3: CASYRLAPMDTQYF

length: 12
J: TRBJ1-2
size: NA
D: NA
V: TRBV25-1
DNA: TGTGCCAGCAGTGAATATAGAGGCGGCTACACCTTC
CDR3: CASSEYRGGYTF

length: 16
J: TRBJ2-5
size: NA
D: TRBD1
V: TRBV4-3
DNA: TGCGCCAGCAGCCAAGTGGGACAGGGGTTCCAAGAGACCCAGTACTTC
CDR3: CASSQVGQGFQETQYF

length: 16
J: TRBJ1-3
size: once
D: NA
V: TRBV4-1
DNA: TGCGCCAGCAGCCAATTGGACAAGGTAGCAGGAAACACCATATATTTT
CDR3: CASSQLDKVAGNTIYF

length: 15
J: TRBJ1-4
size: NA
D: NA
V: TRBV4-1
DNA: TGCGCCAGCAGCCGCCGATTAATTAATAATGAAAAACTGCTTTTT
CDR3: CASSRRLINNEKLLF

length: 16
J: TRBJ2-5
size: NA
D: TRBD1
V: TRBV28
DNA: TGTGCCAGCAGGACGACAGTCCACCAGGGGGTTGAGACCCAGTACTTC
CDR3: CASRTTVHQGVETQYF

length: 12
J: TRBJ2-7
size: once
D: TRBD1
V: TRBV5-4
DNA: TGTGCCAGCAGCCTGGGGACAGTCGAGCAGTACTTC
CDR3: CASSLGTVEQYF

length: 17
J: TRBJ1-2
size: NA
D: TRBD1
V: TRBV7-2
DNA: TGTGCCAGCAGCTTAGCGACAGGGGGTCGACCTAACTATGGCTACACCTTC
CDR3: CASSLATGGRPNYGYTF

length: 14
J: TRBJ2-7
size: NA
D: NA
V: TRBV19
DNA: TGTGCCAGTAGTATCGGGGGTTGGGGGTACGAGCAGTACTTC
CDR3: CASSIGGWGYEQYF

length: 14
J: TRBJ2-7
size: NA
D: TRBD2
V: TRBV19
DNA: TGTGCCAGTAGTATCTCTAGCGGGCCCTACGAGCAGTACTTC
CDR3: CASSISSGPYEQYF

length: 14
J: TRBJ1-5
size: NA
D: NA
V: TRBV29-1
DNA: TGCAGCGTTGGAGAGGGAGGAAGCAATCAGCCCCAGCATTTT
CDR3: CSVGEGGSNQPQHF

length: 15
J: TRBJ2-3
size: NA
D: TRBD1
V: TRBV5-1
DNA: TGCGCCAGCAGCTCCCGGACAGGTAGCACAGATACGCAGTATTTT
CDR3: CASSSRTGSTDTQYF

length: 14
J: TRBJ1-5
size: NA
D: NA
V: TRBV4-1
DNA: TGCGCCAGCAGCCAAGTACCGGGTCCCCAGCCCCAGCATTTT
CDR3: CASSQVPGPQPQHF

length: 15
J: TRBJ1-2
size: NA
D: NA
V: TRBV7-9
DNA: TGTGCCAGCAGCTTAGGTGACAGGTCGAACTATGGCTACACCTTC
CDR3: CASSLGDRSNYGYTF

length: 13
J: TRBJ2-7
size: NA
D: NA
V: TRBV6-2/TRBV6-3
DNA: TGTGCCAGCAGTAAGGGGCAAACCTACGAGCAGTACTTC
CDR3: CASSKGQTYEQYF

length: 15
J: TRBJ2-3
size: NA
D: TRBD2
V: TRBV28
DNA: TGTGCCAGCAGTTTAGGCGGGAGAGCGGGAGATACGCAGTATTTT
CDR3: CASSLGGRAGDTQYF

length: 12
J: TRBJ2-7
size: once
D: NA
V: TRBV5-6
DNA: TGTGCCAGCAGCTCCGGGAACTACGAGCAGTACTTC
CDR3: CASSSGNYEQYF

length: 16
J: TRBJ2-7
size: NA
D: TRBD1
V: TRBV7-2
DNA: TGTGCCAGCAGCTTAGTTTCGCAGGGGGATACCTACGAGCAGTACTTC
CDR3: CASSLVSQGDTYEQYF

length: 13
J: TRBJ2-1
size: once
D: TRBD1
V: TRBV30
DNA: TGTGCCTACGACAGGGGTTCCTACAATGAGCAGTTCTTC
CDR3: CAYDRGSYNEQFF

length: 16
J: TRBJ1-2
size: NA
D: TRBD1
V: TRBV28
DNA: TGTGCCAGCAGGCTTCGTCACCCAAACAGGGGAGGCGGCTACACCTTC
CDR3: CASRLRHPNRGGGYTF

length: 14
J: TRBJ2-7
size: once
D: NA
V: TRBV13
DNA: TGTGCCAGCACCCTGTGGGGGCTATCCTACGAGCAGTACTTC
CDR3: CASTLWGLSYEQYF

length: 15
J: TRBJ2-1
size: NA
D: TRBD2
V: TRBV27
DNA: TGTGCCAGCAGCCCGTTCGCTAGCGGGAGTAATGAGCAGTTCTTC
CDR3: CASSPFASGSNEQFF

length: 16
J: TRBJ2-3
size: once
D: TRBD2
V: TRBV28
DNA: TGTGCCAGCAGTTTGCTTACTAGCGGGAATACAGATACGCAGTATTTT
CDR3: CASSLLTSGNTDTQYF

length: 14
J: TRBJ1-2
size: NA
D: NA
V: TRBV3-1/TRBV3-2
DNA: TGTGCCAGCAGCTTGCAGGGGCCTCGCTATGGCTACACCTTC
CDR3: CASSLQGPRYGYTF

length: 16
J: TRBJ1-5
size: NA
D: TRBD1
V: TRBV5-8
DNA: TGTGCCAGCAGCTTGATATGGGGGACAGGCAATCAGCCCCAGCATTTT
CDR3: CASSLIWGTGNQPQHF

length: 15
J: TRBJ2-1
size: once
D: TRBD2
V: TRBV5-1
DNA: TGCGCCAGCAGCTTGGGACTAGCGGTTTACAATGAGCAGTTCTTC
CDR3: CASSLGLAVYNEQFF

length: 15
J: TRBJ2-2
size: once
D: TRBD1
V: TRBV25-1
DNA: TGTGCCAGCAGTGCCAGGGGGCGTTCGGTCGGGGAGCTGTTTTTT
CDR3: CASSARGRSVGELFF

length: 15
J: TRBJ2-5
size: NA
D: TRBD1
V: TRBV4-1
DNA: TGCGCCAGCAGCCAAACGGGACAGAAAGAAGAGACCCAGTACTTC
CDR3: CASSQTGQKEETQYF

length: 17
J: TRBJ2-5
size: once
D: NA
V: TRBV13
DNA: TGTGCCAGCAGCCCCCAACAGGCGACCGTCACTCAAGAGACCCAGTACTTC
CDR3: CASSPQQATVTQETQYF

length: 13
J: TRBJ1-1
size: NA
D: NA
V: TRBV28
DNA: TGTGCCAGCAGTTTGAGGATGCACACTGAAGCTTTCTTT
CDR3: CASSLRMHTEAFF

length: 15
J: TRBJ1-2
size: NA
D: NA
V: TRBV28
DNA: TGTGCCAGCAGTCCGGCGTTCAGGGGAGTCGATGGCTACACCTTC
CDR3: CASSPAFRGVDGYTF

length: 16
J: TRBJ2-3
size: NA
D: TRBD1
V: TRBV4-2
DNA: TGTGCCAGCAGCCAAGCGTGGACAGGGGCCCAAGATACGCAGTATTTT
CDR3: CASSQAWTGAQDTQYF

length: 14
J: TRBJ2-3
size: few
D: TRBD2
V: TRBV6-2/TRBV6-3
DNA: TGTGCCAGCAGTTACGGGAGGGCCACAGATACGCAGTATTTT
CDR3: CASSYGRATDTQYF

length: 13
J: TRBJ1-5
size: NA
D: NA
V: TRBV28
DNA: TGTGCCAGCACCCGGGACAACAATCAGCCCCAGCATTTT
CDR3: CASTRDNNQPQHF

length: 12
J: TRBJ2-7
size: NA
D: NA
V: TRBV10-3
DNA: TGTGCCATCAGTGACATCACGGGCGAGCAGTACTTC
CDR3: CAISDITGEQYF

length: 15
J: TRBJ1-1
size: NA
D: NA
V: TRBV7-8
DNA: TGTGCCAGCAGCTTAGATGGGGGCCCGAACACTGAAGCTTTCTTT
CDR3: CASSLDGGPNTEAFF